Listed below are T cell receptor beta chains from one sample, sequenced in a study of siplizumab effects on memory and regulatory T cells. The data were produced by immunoSEQ multiplex PCR, yet TCRdb's version contains in-frame clones alone and is incomplete. The table has roughly 26,000 clones, 84% seen once. The specimen sequenced was memory CD4+ T cells sorted from blood. Receptor source: a human donor in good health. Each CDR3 is given with its conserved first and last residue. Fields, in order: clone size, D gene, V gene, J gene, CDR3 protein, CDR3 DNA. A D gene is named only where the DNA matches it firmly. Rows may omit the clone size; those that give it use once, few, many or a size class.

.	.	TRBV5-4	TRBJ2-1	CASSLAREGDEQFF	TGTGCCAGCAGCTTGGCCCGAGAAGGCGATGAGCAGTTCTTC
.	.	TRBV9	TRBJ2-3	CASSPSTRSTDTQYF	TGTGCCAGCAGCCCATCAACTAGAAGCACAGATACGCAGTATTTT
once	.	TRBV7-9	TRBJ2-7	CASSVQGRESYEQYF	TGTGCCAGCAGCGTACAGGGGAGGGAATCCTACGAGCAGTACTTC
.	TRBD1	TRBV11-3	TRBJ1-2	CASSLGRGQANYGYTF	TGTGCCAGCAGCTTAGGACGGGGACAGGCCAACTATGGCTACACCTTC
.	.	TRBV30	TRBJ2-3	CAWSVGSGNTDTQYF	TGTGCCTGGAGTGTTGGTAGCGGTAACACAGATACGCAGTATTTT
.	.	TRBV6-1	TRBJ2-1	CASSELRSPSYNEQFF	TGTGCCAGCAGTGAGCTCCGTAGTCCCTCCTACAATGAGCAGTTCTTC
.	.	TRBV7-3	TRBJ1-1	CASSYQAGGDAFF	TGTGCCAGCAGCTACCAGGCGGGGGGCGACGCTTTCTTT
.	.	TRBV4-1	TRBJ2-2	CASSITERAKLFF	TGCGCCAGCAGCATAACGGAAAGAGCGAAGCTGTTTTTT
.	.	TRBV7-9	TRBJ2-1	CASSLKTSLGYNEQFF	TGTGCCAGCAGTCTAAAAACATCCCTCGGCTACAATGAGCAGTTCTTC
.	TRBD2	TRBV7-2	TRBJ2-7	CASSFGLAASYEQYF	TGTGCCAGCAGCTTTGGACTAGCGGCCTCCTACGAGCAGTACTTC
.	.	TRBV30	TRBJ1-1	CAWLSQGVGGTEAFF	TGTGCCTGGTTAAGCCAGGGCGTAGGAGGCACTGAAGCTTTCTTT
.	.	TRBV6-6	TRBJ1-5	CASSTTENQPQHF	TGTGCCAGCAGCACGACGGAAAATCAGCCCCAGCATTTT
once	.	TRBV7-7	TRBJ2-7	CASSIDSKRAYEQYF	TGTGCTAGCAGCATTGACAGTAAGAGGGCCTACGAGCAGTACTTC
.	.	TRBV4-3	TRBJ2-1	CASSQVSTRWNEQFF	TGCGCCAGCAGCCAAGTTTCTACCCGCTGGAATGAGCAGTTCTTC
.	.	TRBV6-5	TRBJ2-7	CASSRGDSHEQYF	TGTGCCAGCAGCCGGGGGGACAGCCACGAGCAGTACTTC
.	.	TRBV6-1	TRBJ1-1	CASSDPGQLNTEAFF	TGTGCCAGCAGTGACCCCGGACAGTTGAACACTGAAGCTTTCTTT
.	.	TRBV11-2	TRBJ1-5	CASSPFEGGLSNQPQHF	TGTGCCAGCAGCCCCTTCGAGGGGGGACTTAGCAATCAGCCCCAGCATTTT
.	.	TRBV6-5	TRBJ1-5	CASSDGLKQPQHF	TGTGCCAGCAGTGACGGGCTGAAACAGCCCCAGCATTTT
few	TRBD2	TRBV4-1	TRBJ2-7	CASSQGLAGGSYEQYF	TGCGCCAGCAGCCAAGGGCTAGCGGGAGGGTCTTACGAGCAGTACTTC
once	.	TRBV5-1	TRBJ2-5	CASSFSGPPSRETQYF	TGCGCCAGCAGCTTTTCGGGACCGCCCTCGAGGGAGACCCAGTACTTC
.	.	TRBV6-6	TRBJ1-2	CASTTGTAHGYTF	TGTGCCAGCACGACTGGGACCGCTCATGGCTACACCTTC
.	.	TRBV20-1	TRBJ2-7	CSAKNRTRQYF	TGCAGTGCTAAAAACAGGACAAGGCAGTACTTC
.	.	TRBV28	TRBJ1-2	CASSRSEGIDGYTF	TGTGCCAGCAGTCGGAGCGAGGGTATCGATGGCTACACCTTC
once	.	TRBV2	TRBJ2-2	CASSLGSTGELFF	TGTGCCAGCAGTTTAGGTTCCACCGGGGAGCTGTTTTTT
.	TRBD1	TRBV9	TRBJ2-5	CASSAWSGGREETQYF	TGTGCCAGCAGCGCGTGGTCAGGGGGTAGGGAAGAGACCCAGTACTTC
.	.	TRBV2	TRBJ1-1	CARRTGNTEAFF	TGTGCCCGCAGGACTGGGAACACTGAAGCTTTCTTT
.	.	TRBV7-6	TRBJ1-5	CASSSVGEGQPQHF	TGTGCCAGCAGCTCCGTCGGGGAAGGTCAGCCCCAGCATTTT
.	.	TRBV6-4	TRBJ1-1	CASSGGGPEAFF	TGTGCCAGCAGTGGTGGGGGTCCTGAAGCTTTCTTT
once	.	TRBV19	TRBJ1-3	CASSMAGSGNTIYF	TGTGCCAGTAGTATGGCCGGGTCTGGAAACACCATATATTTT
.	.	TRBV6-1	TRBJ1-3	CASSEMGGGGNTIYF	TGTGCCAGCAGTGAAATGGGGGGAGGCGGAAACACCATATATTTT
.	TRBD1	TRBV7-9	TRBJ1-2	CASSSTQGAQGYGYTF	TGTGCCAGCAGCTCGACTCAGGGGGCGCAGGGCTATGGCTACACCTTC
.	.	TRBV7-6	TRBJ2-3	CASSLGADPSTDTQYF	TGTGCCAGCAGCTTAGGAGCGGACCCTAGCACAGATACGCAGTATTTT
.	TRBD1	TRBV6-5	TRBJ2-1	CASRTGGTGGHEQFF	TGTGCCAGCAGGACGGGAGGGACAGGGGGCCATGAGCAGTTCTTC
.	.	TRBV2	TRBJ2-3	CASRPGSGSTDTQYF	TGTGCCAGCAGGCCAGGGAGTGGAAGCACAGATACGCAGTATTTT
.	TRBD1	TRBV18	TRBJ1-1	CASARDRVNTEAFF	TGTGCCAGCGCGCGCGACAGGGTGAACACTGAAGCTTTCTTT
.	.	TRBV5-4	TRBJ1-2	CASSLAGSYNYGYTF	TGTGCCAGCAGCTTGGCCGGATCGTATAACTATGGCTACACCTTC
few	.	TRBV7-6	TRBJ2-5	CASSLGRETQYF	TGTGCCAGCAGCTTAGGCAGGGAGACCCAGTACTTC
.	.	TRBV7-2	TRBJ1-5	CASSLGPSNQPQHF	TGTGCCAGCAGCTTAGGCCCTAGCAATCAGCCCCAGCATTTT
.	TRBD2	TRBV5-6	TRBJ2-3	CASSLFLAGGMDTQYF	TGTGCCAGCAGCTTGTTTCTAGCGGGAGGGATGGATACGCAGTATTTT
.	TRBD2	TRBV2	TRBJ2-3	CASREGGPTDTQYF	TGTGCCAGCAGGGAGGGAGGGCCGACAGATACGCAGTATTTT
.	TRBD1	TRBV11-1	TRBJ2-7	CASSTLTGGFYEQYF	TGTGCCAGCAGCACCCTGACAGGGGGCTTTTACGAGCAGTACTTC